This T cell receptor (beta chain) was sequenced during a study of cytomegalovirus exposure and HLA in healthy donors. Whole-study findings and limits: The authors listed 150 or so TCR beta chains as cytomegalovirus-associated.

Here immunoSEQ multiplex PCR was the method, and the copy in TCRdb shows in-frame clones only, minus some. The sample lists under 250,000 clones; around nine tenths were seen once. V lost 3 bases, J lost 3 bases, and 5 bases lay in between. The CDR3 loop spans 12 amino acids. Germline V gene sequence: CDR1 MDHEN, CDR2 SYDVKM. A note on this clone: Its matching antigen is unknown.

The clonotype originates from a man between 18 and 29 years old in good health and CMV-seronegative. Sequencing was carried out using PBMCs. This sequence joins TRBV28 and TRBJ1-2; D gene ambiguous. The CDR3 protein is CASSFPDYGYTF. The CDR3 DNA reads as TGTGCCAGCAGTTTCCCGGACTATGGCTACACCTTC.